The entry that follows covers one TCR beta chain sequence. Its specific antigen is unknown. Qualities for individual bases were not recorded, and no much larger clone is one base off. This sample is drawn from a study of cytomegalovirus exposure and HLA in healthy donors (TCRdb year 2017). With regard to the full study: According to an earlier analysis of a few hundred of the donors, some 170 million T cells yielded roughly 110 million unique TCR beta sequences and about 300 Gb of sequence data. To study patterns of TCR occurrence, a later analysis re-analyzed previously published TCR beta repertoires from around 670 donors and added high-resolution HLA genotyping. The genetic ancestry cluster associated with self-reported Caucasian donors included 65% to 90% of the approximately 430 genotyped donors. A later genetic analysis took genome-wide SNP genotypes for about 55% of the 666 donors and used that subset as a discovery cohort. The study combined high-throughput TCR immunosequencing, statistical association of individual TCRs with disease status, and machine learning to predict cytomegalovirus infection status. Typing coverage varied by locus: about 620-630 donors for A, B, C, DRB1 and DQB1; some 520 for DQA1; over 600 for DPA1; approximately 450 for DPB1. HLA typing included class I and class II loci at four-digit resolution. Because of strong linkage in the cohort, four or five DR-DQ haplotypes were treated as single units for association and clustering. In addition to the first cohort of 666 subjects, a separate validation cohort of 120 different subjects was used. The aim of the study was to test whether cataloging public T cell receptors could identify signatures of past pathogen exposure. Among some 400 genotyped donors of the cohort, an average of approximately 250,000 unique TCR beta nucleotide sequences were sequenced per donor, roughly 18% of them non-productive. Every discovery cohort repertoire had been produced on one sequencing platform. An earlier analysis of approximately 500 of the donors applied high-throughput TCR beta sequencing to assess whether each TCR beta V gene segment acted as functional or pseudogenic. Donor age, sex, ethnicity and CMV serostatus were compiled together with the repertoire data. The T cell repertoires of around 730 subjects were profiled by immunosequencing and related to cytomegalovirus serostatus. An early release covering 550 to 650 HLA-typed donors comprised roughly 300 gigabases of sequencing data and roughly 86 million unique TCR sequences. Rather than using new phenotypic data, the later analysis identified candidate immune exposures from TCR beta sequences and from how often those sequences occurred across donors.

The library was generated by the immunoSEQ multiplex PCR assay. A mixture of 60 forward primers for TCR Vbeta segments and 13 reverse primers for TCR Jbeta segments was used in the multiplex PCR. The CDR3 region of rearranged TCR beta genes was amplified from genomic DNA with a multiplex PCR assay. The amplified TCR beta libraries were sequenced on the Illumina HiSeq System as 87-base-pair reads. On the study's bioinformatics: A later analysis counted approximately 74 million unique TCR beta chains across the 500 to 850 repertoires, and around 9.9 million of these chains were shared by at least two donors. Raw reads were error-corrected and collapsed into unique sequences by a nearest-neighbor algorithm in which closely related sequences were merged to remove PCR and sequencing errors. CDR3 sequences were aligned to IMGT reference sequences to assign V, D and J gene segments. For a sequence to be retained, a match of at least six nucleotides to both a V gene segment and a J gene segment was required. Rearrangements were classified as productive when the CDR3 lacked stop codons and remained in frame with V and J, and all other rearrangements were classified as non-productive. CDR3 was defined by IMGT convention, running from the second conserved V-encoded cysteine to the conserved J-encoded phenylalanine. The earlier analysis of a few hundred of the donors excluded any sequence lacking an unambiguous match to a single V gene segment. In an earlier analysis of roughly 600 of the donors, a V segment was called functional when productive rearrangements were above 56.7%, and segregating when the standard deviation between donors exceeded 5%. A statistical classification framework was built for diagnosing cytomegalovirus status from the catalog of TCR beta chain sequences. In a later analysis, TCR nucleotide sequences were compared against IMGT/GENE-DB human TR gene sequences so that V and J genes could be assigned. Using the TCRdist pipeline, a later analysis assigned CDR3 sequences along with most-parsimonious VDJ recombination scenarios. In a later analysis, every TCR beta chain was defined by the combination of its CDR3 amino acid sequence and its V-gene family, and reads without a unique V-gene family were dropped. A later analysis removed 550 to 650 highly shared, low-generation-probability nucleotide sequences to deal with suspected cross-contamination and a sequencing artifact. For each public chain, a later analysis derived a clonal expansion index from normalized ranks of inferred template counts within each repertoire. In a later analysis, generation probabilities were computed using a VDJ recombination model fitted to out-of-frame rearrangements, and the results were checked against IGoR. A later analysis scored TCR-TCR, TCR-HLA and TCR-CMV co-occurrence with hypergeometric tests, applying a repertoire-size bias correction to TCR pairs. To estimate false discovery rates, a later analysis permuted the HLA or CMV assignments 20 times. In a later analysis, co-occurring TCRs were grouped using DBSCAN, with TCRdist sequence similarity added in when clustering inside HLA-allele-positive subsets. Repertoires with fewer than 30,000 or more than 120,000 public chains were left out of co-occurrence clustering, as were five repertoires with anomalous nucleotide sharing. Held by TCRdb, this immuneACCESS table contains in-frame sequences only and omits some clones. Under half of the omission traces to an unresolved V gene where checked; the cause of the rest is unknown. The V and J calls and clone size were taken over from that table, and D and trimming were inferred from the DNA. The sample data list fewer than 200,000 clones, and approximately 80% of these were observed just once. The ten largest clones add up to approximately 14% of the sample.

The cohort was made up of hundreds of healthy bone marrow donors. At the time of sampling, all cohort members were nominally healthy, though unrecorded immune exposures were likely present. The donor was CMV seropositive and was included in the group of approximately 310 seropositive cohort members. Each donor provided a peripheral blood sample, and peripheral blood mononuclear cells were used for TCR beta sequencing. Genomic DNA extraction from the blood cell samples was performed with the Qiagen DNeasy Blood Extraction Kit. The CDR3 contains 15 residues, cysteine and phenylalanine counted. CDR3 DNA only is kept here, 45 bases in frame from base 1. Study-wide findings and limitations: A cluster of highly shared sequence variants was judged likely to represent a technical artifact of the sequencing pipeline. A total of 150 to 200 TCR beta chains were listed by the study as associated with cytomegalovirus. In a later analysis, most CMV-associated TCR beta chains were found to appear HLA-restricted, with HLA associations seemingly driven largely by CMV exposure. Linkage disequilibrium might explain the correlated functional status among segregating V segments, but an unknown experimental factor could not be excluded. Because counts were too low, some 17 rarely observed V segments, including chromosome 9 orphons, were left out of the earlier analysis of a few hundred of the donors. The authors suggested that the approach could potentially be generalized to other disease states and immunological phenotypes. Compared with the roughly 670-donor mean, donors in an Asian-associated ancestry cluster had fewer N-insertions in productive TCRs, according to a later genetic analysis. In a later genetic analysis, a missense DCLRE1C variant was associated with V-gene and J-gene trimming of TCR beta chains, and the association was replicated in an independent cohort. The 87-base-pair reads could not distinguish some IMGT-functional V segments, including TRBV6-2 and TRBV6-3, so those segments were excluded. Immune exposure information for the cohort was limited to CMV serostatus. Three of the identified cytomegalovirus-associated TCR beta chains were confirmed in vitro to be specific for cytomegalovirus antigens. Most TCR sequences were observed very rarely across donors, whereas some public TCRs were present in many individuals. Cytomegalovirus status was reported to be diagnosed by the classifier with high specificity and sensitivity in both the original and validation cohorts. Presence/absence analyses assumed roughly uniform sequencing depth across donors, an assumption that may not hold. A further reported finding was that TCR beta sequences accurately predicted the HLA-A and HLA-B alleles for most subjects in the first cohort. A later analysis reported that several top co-occurrence clusters appeared linked to parvovirus B19, influenza, CMV and Epstein-Barr virus. In an earlier analysis of some 550 of the donors, most TCR beta V segments were observed in productive rearrangements about 87% or about 30% of the time, broadly matching IMGT annotations. In a later analysis, TCR association rates were found to vary across HLA loci, with the most associated TCRs seen for DRB1 alleles and the fewest for HLA-C alleles. Compared with equally common non-associated chains, HLA-associated TCR beta chains in a later analysis were more clonally expanded and had lower generation probabilities. Assigning TCR associations to individual alleles was difficult when HLA alleles, especially DR and DQ, strongly co-occurred. Because some donors lacked HLA typing at each locus, the association tests relied only on the typed subset. In a later analysis, around 15,000 TCR beta sequences were associated with specific HLA alleles at a false discovery rate of 0.05. Only TCR beta chains were sequenced in this cohort, and the absence of alpha or paired-chain data limited detectable features.

The TCR comes from a woman in her twenties or thirties in good health and CMV-seropositive. The sequence links TRBV21-1 to TRBJ2-5; no check of the table's D call, TRBD1, against the DNA was made. TRBV21-1 is described as a pseudogene. The specimen sequenced was PBMCs. The CDR3 corresponds to CASSKGRDRGETQYF. The nucleotides read TGTGCCAGCAGCAAAGGTCGGGACAGGGGGGAGACCCAGTACTTC.